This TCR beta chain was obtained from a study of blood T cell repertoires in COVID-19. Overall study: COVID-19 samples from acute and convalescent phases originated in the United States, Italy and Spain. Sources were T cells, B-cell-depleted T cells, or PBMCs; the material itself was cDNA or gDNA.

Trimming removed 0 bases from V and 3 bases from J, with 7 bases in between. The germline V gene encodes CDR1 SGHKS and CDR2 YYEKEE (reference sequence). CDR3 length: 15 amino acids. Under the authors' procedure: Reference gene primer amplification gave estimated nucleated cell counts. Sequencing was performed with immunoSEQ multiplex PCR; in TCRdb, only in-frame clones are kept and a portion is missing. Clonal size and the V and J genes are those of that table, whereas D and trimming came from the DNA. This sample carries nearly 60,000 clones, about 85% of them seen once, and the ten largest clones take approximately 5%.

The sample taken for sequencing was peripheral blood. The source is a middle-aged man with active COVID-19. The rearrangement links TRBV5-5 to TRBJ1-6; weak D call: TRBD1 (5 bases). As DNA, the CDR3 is TGTGCCAGCAGCTTGGCCACAGGCTATAATTCACCCCTCCACTTT. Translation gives CASSLATGYNSPLHF.